These 3 T cell receptor beta chains share one sample of origin, sequenced in a study of early T cells in non-severe SARS-CoV-2 infection. MiXCR was run by TCRdb on the 5' RACE reads, yielding one entry per CDR3 protein. The sample consists of 55,000 to 65,000 distinct CDR3 sequences, 8% to 11% of them appearing once. Sample: whole blood. These receptors originate from an adult who was a healthcare worker with PCR-confirmed SARS-CoV-2 infection or an uninfected control (not recorded which).

This clonotype was detected many times. The rearrangement joins TRBV29-1 to TRBJ2-7; D not resolved. This CDR3 comprises 11 residues. V lost 1 base to trimming and J lost 0 bases, with 1 base between them. Per germline, CDR1 SQVTM and CDR2 ANQGSEA. CDR3 protein: CSVEASYEQYF. The CDR3 nucleotides read TGCAGCGTTGAAGCCTCCTACGAGCAGTACTTC.

This clonotype was counted only a few times. The chain links TRBV20-1 to TRBJ1-3; 8 positions agree with TRBD1. CDR3 length: 14 residues. CDR1 is DFQATT and CDR2 is SNEGSKA in the germline V gene (reference sequence). V shed 6 bases, J shed 0 bases, and the junction held 4 bases outside the gene matches. CDR3: CSARQGSSGNTIYF. CDR3 nucleotides: TGCAGTGCAAGACAGGGGAGCTCTGGAAACACCATATATTTT.

V usage is TRBV7-2 and J usage is TRBJ2-7; D is undetermined. This CDR3 is 15 amino acids long. Germline-derived CDR1 and CDR2 are SGHTA and FQGNSA. V lost 1 base, J lost 0 bases, and 10 bases lay in between. The CDR3 nucleotides read TGTGCCAGCAGCTTAGAATTCCACTACTCCTACGAGCAGTACTTC. Residues: CASSLEFHYSYEQYF.